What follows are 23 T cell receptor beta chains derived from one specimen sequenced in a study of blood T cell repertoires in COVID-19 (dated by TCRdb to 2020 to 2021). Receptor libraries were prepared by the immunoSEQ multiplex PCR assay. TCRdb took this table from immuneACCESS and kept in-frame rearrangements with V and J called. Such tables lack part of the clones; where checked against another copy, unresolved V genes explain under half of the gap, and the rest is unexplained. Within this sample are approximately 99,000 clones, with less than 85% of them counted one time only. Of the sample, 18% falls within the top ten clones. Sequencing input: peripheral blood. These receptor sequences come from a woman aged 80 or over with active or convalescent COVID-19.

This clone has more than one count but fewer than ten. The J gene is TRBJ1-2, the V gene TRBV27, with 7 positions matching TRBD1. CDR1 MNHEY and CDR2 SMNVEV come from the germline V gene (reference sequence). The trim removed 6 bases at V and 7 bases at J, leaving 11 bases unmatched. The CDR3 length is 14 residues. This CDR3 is CASSLSTGSGGYTF. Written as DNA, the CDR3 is TGTGCCAGCAGCCTATCGACAGGGTCGGGTGGCTACACCTTC.

For the CDR3, the DNA is TGCAGTGCTAGTGGGGCGTCAACCGGGACTAGCGGGCTTTCAAACATTCAGTACTTC. As protein: CSASGASTGTSGLSNIQYF. The chain joins TRBV20-1 to TRBJ2-4, with 12 bases aligning to TRBD2. The CDR3 spans 19 residues. CDR1 DFQATT and CDR2 SNEGSKA come from the germline V gene (reference sequence). Trimming cost V 3 bases and J 6 bases; bases outside gene matches: 18.

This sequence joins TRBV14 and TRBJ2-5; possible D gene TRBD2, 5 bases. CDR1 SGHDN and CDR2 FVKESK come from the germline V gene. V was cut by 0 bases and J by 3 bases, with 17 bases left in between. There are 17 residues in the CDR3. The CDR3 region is CASSQEWWERTKETQYF. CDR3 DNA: TGTGCCAGCAGCCAAGAATGGTGGGAGCGAACCAAAGAGACCCAGTACTTC.

The chain's CDR3 is CSASITSYGYTF. Here the CDR3 DNA reads TGCAGTGCTAGTATAACTTCCTATGGCTACACCTTC. The chain uses TRBV20-1 and TRBJ1-2; D uncertain. The CDR3 contains 12 residues. Germline CDR1 DFQATT, CDR2 SNEGSKA (reference sequence). Trimming pared 3 bases from V and 4 bases from J, leaving 9 bases between.

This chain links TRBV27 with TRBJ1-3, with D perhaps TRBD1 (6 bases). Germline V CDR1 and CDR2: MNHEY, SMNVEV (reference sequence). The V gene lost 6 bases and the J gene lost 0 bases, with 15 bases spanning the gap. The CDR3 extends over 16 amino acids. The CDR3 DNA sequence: TGTGCCAGCAGGCGGGGGGGGGCCAGCTCTGGAAACACCATATATTTT. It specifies CASRRGGASSGNTIYF.

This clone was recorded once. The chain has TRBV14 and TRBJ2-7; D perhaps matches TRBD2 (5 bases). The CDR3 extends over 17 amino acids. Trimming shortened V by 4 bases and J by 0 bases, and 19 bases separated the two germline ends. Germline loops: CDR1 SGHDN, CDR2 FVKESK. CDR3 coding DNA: TGTGCCAGCAGCCCGCGCGGAGGTCGGGCGAGCTCCTACGAGCAGTACTTC. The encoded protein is CASSPRGGRASSYEQYF.

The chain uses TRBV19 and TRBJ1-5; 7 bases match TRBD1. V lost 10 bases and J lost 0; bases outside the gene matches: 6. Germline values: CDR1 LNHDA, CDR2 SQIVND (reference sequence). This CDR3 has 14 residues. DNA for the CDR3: TGTGCCACCCGGGACAGATATAGCAATCAGCCCCAGCATTTT. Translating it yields CATRDRYSNQPQHF.

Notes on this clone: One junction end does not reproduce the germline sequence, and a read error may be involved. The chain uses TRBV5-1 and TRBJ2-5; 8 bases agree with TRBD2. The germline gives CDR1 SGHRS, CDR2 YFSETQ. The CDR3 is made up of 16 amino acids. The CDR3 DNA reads TGTGCCAGCAGCTTGGCCGACACTAGCGGAGGAGAGACCCAGTACTTC. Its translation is CASSLADTSGGETQYF.

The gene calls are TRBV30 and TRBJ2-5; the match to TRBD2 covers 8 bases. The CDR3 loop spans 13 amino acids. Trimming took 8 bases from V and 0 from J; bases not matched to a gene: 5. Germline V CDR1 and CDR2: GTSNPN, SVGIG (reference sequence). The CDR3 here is CARTGGDQETQYF. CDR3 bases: TGTGCCCGAACGGGGGGGGACCAAGAGACCCAGTACTTC.

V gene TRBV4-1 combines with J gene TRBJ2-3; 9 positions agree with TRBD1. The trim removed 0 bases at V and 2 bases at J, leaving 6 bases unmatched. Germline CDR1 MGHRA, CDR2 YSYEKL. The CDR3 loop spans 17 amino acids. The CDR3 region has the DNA TGCGCCAGCAGCCAAGATGTGGGGACAGGGACCACAGATACGCAGTATTTT. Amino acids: CASSQDVGTGTTDTQYF.

CDR3 DNA: TGTGCCAGCAGCGCGTCGAGGGAGGACACTGAAGCTTTCTTT. This codes for CASSASREDTEAFF. The chain couples TRBV9 to TRBJ1-1; D ambiguous. The germline V gene encodes CDR1 SGDLS and CDR2 YYNGEE. Trimming took 3 bases from V and 3 from J, leaving 12 bases between them. This CDR3 comprises 14 residues.

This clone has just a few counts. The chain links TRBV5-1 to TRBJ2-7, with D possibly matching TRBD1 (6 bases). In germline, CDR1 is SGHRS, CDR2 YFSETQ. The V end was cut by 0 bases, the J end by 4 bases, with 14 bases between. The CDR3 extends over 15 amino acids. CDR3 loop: CASSLAPGVPYEQYF. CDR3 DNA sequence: TGCGCCAGCAGCTTGGCCCCAGGGGTTCCGTACGAGCAGTACTTC. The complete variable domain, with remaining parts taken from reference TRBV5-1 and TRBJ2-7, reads KAGVTQTPRYLIKTRGQQVTLSCSPISGHRSVSWYQQTPGQGLQFLFEYFSETQRNKGNFPGRFSGRQFSNSRSEMNVSTLELGDSALYLCASSLAPGVPYEQYFGPGTRLTVT.

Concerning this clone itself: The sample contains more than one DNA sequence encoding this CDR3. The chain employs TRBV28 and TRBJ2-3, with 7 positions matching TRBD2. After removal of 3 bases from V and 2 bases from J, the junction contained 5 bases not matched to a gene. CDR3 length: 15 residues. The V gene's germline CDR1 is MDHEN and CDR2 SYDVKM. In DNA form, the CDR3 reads TGTGCCAGCAGTTTGCCTAGCGGACTCACAGATACGCAGTATTTT. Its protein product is CASSLPSGLTDTQYF.

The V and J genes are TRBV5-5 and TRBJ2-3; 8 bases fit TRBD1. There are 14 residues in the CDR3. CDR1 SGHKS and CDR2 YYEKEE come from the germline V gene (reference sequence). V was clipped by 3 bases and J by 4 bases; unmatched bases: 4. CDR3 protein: CASSYPGQADTQYF. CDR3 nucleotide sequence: TGTGCCAGCAGCTACCCGGGACAGGCAGATACGCAGTATTTT.

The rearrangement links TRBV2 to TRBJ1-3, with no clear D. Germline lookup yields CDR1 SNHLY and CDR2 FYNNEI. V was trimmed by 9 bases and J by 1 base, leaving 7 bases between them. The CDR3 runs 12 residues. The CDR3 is CARARSGNTIYF. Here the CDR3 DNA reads TGTGCCAGAGCACGTTCTGGAAACACCATATATTTT.

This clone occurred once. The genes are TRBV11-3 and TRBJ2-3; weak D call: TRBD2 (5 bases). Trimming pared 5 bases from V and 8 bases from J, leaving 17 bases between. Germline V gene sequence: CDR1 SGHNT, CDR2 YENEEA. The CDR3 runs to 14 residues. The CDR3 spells CASSPRYGDITQYF. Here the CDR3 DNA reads TGTGCCAGCAGCCCCCGGTACGGGGATATTACGCAGTATTTT.

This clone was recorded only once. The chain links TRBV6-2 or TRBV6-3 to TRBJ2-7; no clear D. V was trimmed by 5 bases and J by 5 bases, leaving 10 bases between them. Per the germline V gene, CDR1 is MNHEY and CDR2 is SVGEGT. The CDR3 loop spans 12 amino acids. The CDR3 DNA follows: TGTGCCAGCAGTAACCGGTTGGACGAGCAGTACTTC. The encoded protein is CASSNRLDEQYF.

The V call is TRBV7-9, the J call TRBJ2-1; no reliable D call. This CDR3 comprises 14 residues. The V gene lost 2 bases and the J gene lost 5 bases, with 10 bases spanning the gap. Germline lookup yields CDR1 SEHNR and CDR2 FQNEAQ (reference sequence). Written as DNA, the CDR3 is TGTGCCAGCAGCTTAAGTTTGGAGAACAATGAGCAGTTCTTC. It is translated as CASSLSLENNEQFF.

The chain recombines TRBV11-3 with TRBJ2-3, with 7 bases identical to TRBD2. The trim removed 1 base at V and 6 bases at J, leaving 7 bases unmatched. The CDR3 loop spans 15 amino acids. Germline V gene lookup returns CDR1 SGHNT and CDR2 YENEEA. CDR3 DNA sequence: TGTGCCAGCAGCTTAGGGGCGGGAGCCACGGATACGCAGTATTTT. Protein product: CASSLGAGATDTQYF.

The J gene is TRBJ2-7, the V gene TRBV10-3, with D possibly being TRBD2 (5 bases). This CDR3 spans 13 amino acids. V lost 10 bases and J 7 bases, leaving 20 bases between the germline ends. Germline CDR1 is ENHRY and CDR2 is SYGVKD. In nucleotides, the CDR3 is TGTGCCACCCGGCGGGCCTCTGGCGGTGAGCAGTACTTC. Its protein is CATRRASGGEQYF.

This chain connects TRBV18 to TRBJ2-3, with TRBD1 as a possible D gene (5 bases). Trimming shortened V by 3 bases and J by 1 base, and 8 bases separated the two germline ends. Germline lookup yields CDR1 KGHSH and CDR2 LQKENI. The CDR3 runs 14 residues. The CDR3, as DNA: TGTGCCAGCTCACCCCAGGGTGGCACAGATACGCAGTATTTT. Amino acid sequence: CASSPQGGTDTQYF.

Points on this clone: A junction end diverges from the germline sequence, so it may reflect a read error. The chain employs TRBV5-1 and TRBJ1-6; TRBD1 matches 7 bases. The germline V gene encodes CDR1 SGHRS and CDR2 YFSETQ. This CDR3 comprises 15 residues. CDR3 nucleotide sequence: TGTGCCAGCAGCTCCGACAGGGTAGGAGGTTCACCCCTCCACTTT. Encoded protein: CASSSDRVGGSPLHF.

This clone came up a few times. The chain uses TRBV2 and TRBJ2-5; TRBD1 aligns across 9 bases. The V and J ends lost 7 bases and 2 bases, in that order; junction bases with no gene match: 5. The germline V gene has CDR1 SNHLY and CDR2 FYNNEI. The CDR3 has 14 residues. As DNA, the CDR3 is TGTGCCAGCAAGAGGGACAGGGAACAAGAGACCCAGTACTTC. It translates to CASKRDREQETQYF.